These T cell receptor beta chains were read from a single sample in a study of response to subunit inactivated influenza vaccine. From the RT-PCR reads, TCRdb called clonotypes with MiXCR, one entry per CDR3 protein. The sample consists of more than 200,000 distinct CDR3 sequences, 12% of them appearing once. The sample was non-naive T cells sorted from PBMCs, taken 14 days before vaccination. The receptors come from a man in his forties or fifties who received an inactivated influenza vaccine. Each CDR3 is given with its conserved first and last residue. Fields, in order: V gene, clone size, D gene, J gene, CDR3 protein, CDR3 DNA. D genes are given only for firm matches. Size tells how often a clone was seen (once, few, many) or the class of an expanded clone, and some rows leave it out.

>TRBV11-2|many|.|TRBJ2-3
CASSLVSSHTQYF
TGTGCCAGCAGCTTAGTGTCTAGCCATACGCAGTATTTT
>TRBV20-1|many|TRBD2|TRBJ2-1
CSASHSRRGGGQFF
TGCAGTGCTAGTCATTCCCGGCGGGGGGGCGGGCAGTTCTTC
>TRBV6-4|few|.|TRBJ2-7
CASSEFAGQPYEQYF
TGTGCCAGCAGTGAATTTGCGGGACAGCCCTACGAGCAGTACTTC
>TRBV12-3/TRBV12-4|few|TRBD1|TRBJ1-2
CASSFGQGANYGYTF
TGTGCCAGCAGTTTCGGACAGGGCGCCAACTATGGCTACACCTTC
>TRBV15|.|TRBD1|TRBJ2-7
CATSLTGAQIYEQYF
TGTGCCACCAGTTTGACAGGGGCCCAAATTTACGAGCAGTACTTC
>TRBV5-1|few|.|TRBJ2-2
CASSLGQVTTGELFF
TGCGCCAGCAGCTTGGGACAGGTTACCACCGGGGAGCTGTTTTTT
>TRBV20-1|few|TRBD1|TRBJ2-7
CSAGTGAYEQYF
TGCAGTGCCGGGACAGGGGCCTACGAGCAGTACTTC
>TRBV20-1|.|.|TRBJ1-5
CSAVPQASNQPQHF
TGCAGTGCTGTCCCACAGGCTAGCAATCAGCCCCAGCATTTT
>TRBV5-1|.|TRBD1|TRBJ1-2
CASSLVQGDRYGYTF
TGCGCCAGCAGCTTGGTACAGGGGGACCGGTATGGCTACACCTTC
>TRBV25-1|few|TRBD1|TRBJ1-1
CASMGQGNTEAFF
TGTGCCAGCATGGGACAGGGCAACACTGAAGCTTTCTTT
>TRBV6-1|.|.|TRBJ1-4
CASSVEGFREKLFF
TGTGCCAGCAGTGTAGAGGGGTTTCGGGAAAAACTGTTTTTT
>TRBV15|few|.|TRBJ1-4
CATSRGDGVATNEKLFF
TGTGCCACCAGCAGGGGGGACGGAGTTGCAACTAATGAAAAACTGTTTTTT
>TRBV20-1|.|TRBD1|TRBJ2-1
CSAIGQGAYNEQFF
TGCAGTGCTATTGGACAGGGGGCCTACAATGAGCAGTTCTTC
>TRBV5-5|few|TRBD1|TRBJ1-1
CASSLGTGSITEAFF
TGTGCCAGCAGCTTGGGGACAGGGAGCATCACTGAAGCTTTCTTT
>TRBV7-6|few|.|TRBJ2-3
CASSIDTGSDTQYF
TGTGCCAGCAGCATCGACACAGGGTCAGATACGCAGTATTTT
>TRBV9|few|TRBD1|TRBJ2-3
CASSVLGQGTDTQYF
TGTGCCAGCAGCGTATTGGGACAGGGCACAGATACGCAGTATTTT
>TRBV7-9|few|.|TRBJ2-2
CASSSPLSAGELFF
TGTGCCAGCAGCTCCCCTCTTAGTGCCGGGGAGCTGTTTTTT
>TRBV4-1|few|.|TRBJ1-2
CASSQEHIGAGYTF
TGCGCCAGCAGCCAAGAACACATAGGAGCCGGCTACACCTTC
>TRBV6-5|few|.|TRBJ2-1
CASSYSKVGYNEQFF
TGTGCCAGCAGTTACTCGAAAGTCGGTTACAATGAGCAGTTCTTC
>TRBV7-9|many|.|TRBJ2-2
CASSGDGNTGELFF
TGTGCCAGCAGCGGGGACGGCAACACCGGGGAGCTGTTTTTT
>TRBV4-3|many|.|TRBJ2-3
CASSQDSQGTDTQYF
TGCGCCAGCAGCCAAGATTCGCAGGGCACAGATACGCAGTATTTT
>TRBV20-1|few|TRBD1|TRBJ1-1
CSAKTGDIEAFF
TGCAGTGCTAAGACAGGGGACATTGAAGCTTTCTTT
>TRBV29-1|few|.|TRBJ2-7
CSVEDVRARRYF
TGCAGCGTTGAAGACGTCAGGGCACGGCGGTACTTC
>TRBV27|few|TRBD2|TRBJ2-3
CASSLFGLAGVDTQYF
TGTGCCAGCAGTTTATTTGGACTAGCGGGAGTTGATACGCAGTATTTT
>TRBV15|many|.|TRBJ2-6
CATSSLRSGANVLTF
TGTGCCACCAGCAGCCTCAGGTCCGGGGCCAACGTCCTGACTTTC
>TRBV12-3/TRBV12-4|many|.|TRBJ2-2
CASSRTGNTGELFF
TGTGCCAGCAGCCGGACGGGCAACACCGGGGAGCTGTTTTTT
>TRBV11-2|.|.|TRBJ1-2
CASSYGPADYGYTF
TGTGCCAGCAGCTACGGACCTGCTGACTATGGCTACACCTTC
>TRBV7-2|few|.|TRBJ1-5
CASSFGEGRPQHF
TGTGCCAGCAGCTTTGGAGAGGGGCGGCCCCAGCATTTT
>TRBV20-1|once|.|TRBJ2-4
CSAIPADLTPGGQLAKNIQYF
TGCAGTGCTATCCCAGCTGACCTTACTCCCGGGGGACAGCTAGCCAAAAACATTCAGTACTTC
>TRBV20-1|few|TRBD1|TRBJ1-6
CSARPGQGQSPLHF
TGCAGTGCTAGACCGGGACAGGGGCAATCACCCCTCCACTTT
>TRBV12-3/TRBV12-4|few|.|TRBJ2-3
CASSLAPGVEYF
TGTGCCAGCAGTTTAGCGCCCGGGGTGGAGTATTTT
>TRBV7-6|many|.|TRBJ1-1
CASSLADGQVDLRDTEAFF
TGTGCCAGCAGCTTAGCGGATGGTCAGGTTGATTTAAGGGACACTGAAGCTTTCTTT
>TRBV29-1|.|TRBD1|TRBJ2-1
CSGGQATNEQFF
TGCAGCGGGGGACAGGCGACCAATGAGCAGTTCTTC
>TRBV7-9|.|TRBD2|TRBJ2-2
CASRGTSGNTGELFF
TGTGCCAGCAGAGGGACTAGCGGGAACACCGGGGAGCTGTTTTTT
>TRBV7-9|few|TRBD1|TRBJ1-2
CASSLAIDRGTDYGYTF
TGTGCCAGCAGCTTAGCAATAGACAGGGGTACGGACTATGGCTACACCTTC
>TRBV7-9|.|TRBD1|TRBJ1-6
CASRGTGDNSPLPF
TGTGCCAGCCGGGGGACAGGGGACAATTCACCCCTCCCCTTT
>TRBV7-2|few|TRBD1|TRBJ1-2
CASSFPWDRGIRGYTF
TGTGCCAGCAGCTTTCCTTGGGACAGGGGTATTCGGGGCTACACCTTC
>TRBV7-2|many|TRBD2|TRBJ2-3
CASSLVFAGLAAPYADTQYF
TGTGCCAGCAGCTTAGTCTTTGCGGGACTAGCGGCCCCATATGCAGATACGCAGTATTTT
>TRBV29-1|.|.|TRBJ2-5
CSVEVAETQYF
TGCAGCGTTGAGGTGGCAGAGACCCAGTACTTC
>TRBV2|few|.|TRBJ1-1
CASTLAAYTEAFF
TGTGCCAGCACATTGGCGGCGTACACTGAAGCTTTCTTT
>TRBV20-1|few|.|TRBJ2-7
CSASPRTYEQYF
TGCAGTGCTAGTCCCCGGACCTACGAGCAGTACTTC
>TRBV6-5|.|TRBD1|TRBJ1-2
CASSLRTGRNGYTF
TGTGCCAGCAGTCTACGGACAGGCCGTAATGGCTACACCTTC
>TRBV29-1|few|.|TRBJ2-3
CSVGDSRGRRQDTQYF
TGCAGCGTTGGGGACTCGAGGGGCCGGCGACAAGATACGCAGTATTTT
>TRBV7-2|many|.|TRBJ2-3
CASSLEGGPADTQYF
TGTGCCAGCAGCTTAGAGGGGGGGCCGGCAGATACGCAGTATTTT
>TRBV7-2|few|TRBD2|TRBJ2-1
CASSLPGLARSEQFF
TGTGCCAGCAGCTTACCGGGACTAGCGAGGAGTGAGCAGTTCTTC
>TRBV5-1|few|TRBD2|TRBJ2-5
CASSLWRGPGGETQYF
TGCGCCAGCAGCTTGTGGAGAGGTCCGGGAGGCGAGACCCAGTACTTC
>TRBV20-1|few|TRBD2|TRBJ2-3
CSAKAIERGLTDTQYF
TGCAGTGCTAAGGCTATAGAGCGGGGGCTCACAGATACGCAGTATTTT
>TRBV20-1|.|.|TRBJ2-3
CSARNRLATNTDTQYF
TGCAGTGCTAGAAACCGGCTAGCGACCAACACAGATACGCAGTATTTT
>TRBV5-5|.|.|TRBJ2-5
CASSPGHNQETQYF
TGTGCCAGCAGCCCTGGACACAACCAAGAGACCCAGTACTTC